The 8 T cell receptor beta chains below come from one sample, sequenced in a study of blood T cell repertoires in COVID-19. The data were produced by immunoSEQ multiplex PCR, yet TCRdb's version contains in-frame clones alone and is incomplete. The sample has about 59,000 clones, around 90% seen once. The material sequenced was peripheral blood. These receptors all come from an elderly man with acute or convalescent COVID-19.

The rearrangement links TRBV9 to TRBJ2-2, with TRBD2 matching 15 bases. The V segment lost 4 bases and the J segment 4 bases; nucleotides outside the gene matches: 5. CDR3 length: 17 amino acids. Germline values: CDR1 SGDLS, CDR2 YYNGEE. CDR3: CASSRTSGGAGTGELFF. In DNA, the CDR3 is TGTGCCAGCAGCCGGACTAGCGGGGGGGCTGGCACCGGGGAGCTGTTTTTT.

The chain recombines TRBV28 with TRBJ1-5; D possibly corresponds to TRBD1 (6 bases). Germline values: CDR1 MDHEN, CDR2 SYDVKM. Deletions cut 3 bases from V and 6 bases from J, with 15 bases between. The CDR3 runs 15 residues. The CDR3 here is CASSFRGGVGQPQHF. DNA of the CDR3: TGTGCCAGCAGTTTCAGGGGTGGGGTGGGTCAGCCCCAGCATTTT.

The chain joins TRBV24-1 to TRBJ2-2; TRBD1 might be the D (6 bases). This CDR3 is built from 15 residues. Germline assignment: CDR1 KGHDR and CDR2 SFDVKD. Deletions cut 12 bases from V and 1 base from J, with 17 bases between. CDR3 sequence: CAVGSRGQNTGELFF. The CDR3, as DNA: TGTGCCGTCGGCAGCAGGGGTCAGAACACCGGGGAGCTGTTTTTT.

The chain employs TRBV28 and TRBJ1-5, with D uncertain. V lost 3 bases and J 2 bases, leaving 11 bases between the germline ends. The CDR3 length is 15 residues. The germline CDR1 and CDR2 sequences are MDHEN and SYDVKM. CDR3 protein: CASSFGGQGNQPQHF. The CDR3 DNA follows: TGTGCCAGCAGTTTTGGTGGGCAGGGCAATCAGCCCCAGCATTTT.

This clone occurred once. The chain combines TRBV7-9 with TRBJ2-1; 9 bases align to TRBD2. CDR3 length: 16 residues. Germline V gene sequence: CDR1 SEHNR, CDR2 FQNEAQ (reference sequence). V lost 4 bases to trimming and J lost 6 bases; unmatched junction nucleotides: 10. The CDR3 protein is CASSSYGGTSLNEQFF. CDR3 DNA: TGTGCCAGCAGCTCCTACGGCGGGACTAGCCTCAATGAGCAGTTCTTC.

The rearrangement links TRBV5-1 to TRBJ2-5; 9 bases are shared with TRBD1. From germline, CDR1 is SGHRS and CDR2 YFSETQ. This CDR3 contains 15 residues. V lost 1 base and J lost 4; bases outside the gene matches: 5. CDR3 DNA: TGCGCCAGCAGCTTGACAGGGGGCGTGGGAGAGACCCAGTACTTC. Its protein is CASSLTGGVGETQYF.

The CDR3 DNA reads TGTGCCTGGAGTGTACAGGGCGAGCAGTACTTC. Translation: CAWSVQGEQYF. The J gene is TRBJ2-7, the V gene TRBV30, with D perhaps matching TRBD1 (6 bases). Germline V gene data show CDR1 as GTSNPN and CDR2 as SVGIG (reference sequence). The CDR3 contains 11 residues. Trimming pared 0 bases from V and 6 bases from J, leaving 6 bases between.

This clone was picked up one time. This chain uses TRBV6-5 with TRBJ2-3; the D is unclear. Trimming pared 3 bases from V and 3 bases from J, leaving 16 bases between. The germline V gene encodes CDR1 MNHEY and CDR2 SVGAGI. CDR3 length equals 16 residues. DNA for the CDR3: TGTGCCAGCAGTTATGACGGAGCCGCGTCTACAGATACGCAGTATTTT. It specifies CASSYDGAASTDTQYF.